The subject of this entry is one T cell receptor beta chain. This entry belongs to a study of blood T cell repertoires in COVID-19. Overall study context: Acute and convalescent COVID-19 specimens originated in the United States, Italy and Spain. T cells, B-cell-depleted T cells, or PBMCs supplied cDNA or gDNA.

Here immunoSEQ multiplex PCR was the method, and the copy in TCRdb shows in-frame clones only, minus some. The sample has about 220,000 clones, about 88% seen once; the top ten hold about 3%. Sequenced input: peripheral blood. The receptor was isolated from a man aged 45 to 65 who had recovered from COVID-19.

CDR3 loop: CASRYTSEKETQYF. CDR3 DNA sequence: TGTGCCAGCAGGTATACTAGCGAGAAAGAGACCCAGTACTTC. This chain links TRBV7-9 with TRBJ2-5, with 7 bases identical to TRBD2. V dropped 6 bases and J dropped 3; count of bases not matched to a gene: 7. This CDR3 is 14 amino acids long. CDR1 is SEHNR, CDR2 FQNEAQ, per germline (reference sequence).